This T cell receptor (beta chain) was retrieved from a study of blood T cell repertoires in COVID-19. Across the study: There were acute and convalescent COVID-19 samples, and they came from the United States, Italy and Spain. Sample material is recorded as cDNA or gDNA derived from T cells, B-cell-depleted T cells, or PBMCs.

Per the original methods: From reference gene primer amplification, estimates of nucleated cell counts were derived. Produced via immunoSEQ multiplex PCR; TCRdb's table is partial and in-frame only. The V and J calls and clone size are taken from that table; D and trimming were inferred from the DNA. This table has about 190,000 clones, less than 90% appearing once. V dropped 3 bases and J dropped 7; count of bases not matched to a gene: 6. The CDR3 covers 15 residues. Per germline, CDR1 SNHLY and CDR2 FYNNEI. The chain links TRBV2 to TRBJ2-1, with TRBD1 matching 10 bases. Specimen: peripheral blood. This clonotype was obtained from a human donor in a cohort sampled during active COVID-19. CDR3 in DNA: TGTGCCAGCAGTGATGGGACAGGGGTCCTGAATGAGCAGTTCTTC. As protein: CASSDGTGVLNEQFF.